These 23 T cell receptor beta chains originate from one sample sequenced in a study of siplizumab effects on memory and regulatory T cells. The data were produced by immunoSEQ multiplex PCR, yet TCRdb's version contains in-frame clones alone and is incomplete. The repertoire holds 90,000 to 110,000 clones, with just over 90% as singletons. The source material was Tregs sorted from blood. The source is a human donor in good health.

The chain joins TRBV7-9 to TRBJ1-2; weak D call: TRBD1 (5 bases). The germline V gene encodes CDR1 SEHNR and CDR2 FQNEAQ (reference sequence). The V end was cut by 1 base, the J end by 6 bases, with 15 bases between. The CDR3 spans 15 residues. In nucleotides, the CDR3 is TGTGCCAGCAGCTTAGATGGCAGGGTAGTTCATGGCTACACCTTC. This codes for CASSLDGRVVHGYTF. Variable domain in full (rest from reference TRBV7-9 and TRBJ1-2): DTGVSQNPRHKITKRGQNVTFRCDPISEHNRLYWYRQTLGQGPEFLTYFQNEAQLEKSRLLSDRFSAERPKGSFSTLEIQRTEQGDSAMYLCASSLDGRVVHGYTFGSGTRLTVV.

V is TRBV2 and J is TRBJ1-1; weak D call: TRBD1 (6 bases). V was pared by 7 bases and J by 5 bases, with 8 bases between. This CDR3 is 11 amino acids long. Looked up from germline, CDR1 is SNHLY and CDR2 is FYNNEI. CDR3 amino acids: CASKTGTEAFF. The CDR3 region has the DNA TGTGCCAGCAAAACAGGGACTGAAGCTTTCTTT.

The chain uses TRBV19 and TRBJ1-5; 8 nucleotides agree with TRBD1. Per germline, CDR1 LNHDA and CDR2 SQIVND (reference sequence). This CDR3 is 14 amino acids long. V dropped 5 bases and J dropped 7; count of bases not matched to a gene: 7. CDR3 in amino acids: CASSVGQGSQPQHF. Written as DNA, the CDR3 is TGTGCCAGTAGTGTAGGACAGGGCAGCCAGCCCCAGCATTTT.

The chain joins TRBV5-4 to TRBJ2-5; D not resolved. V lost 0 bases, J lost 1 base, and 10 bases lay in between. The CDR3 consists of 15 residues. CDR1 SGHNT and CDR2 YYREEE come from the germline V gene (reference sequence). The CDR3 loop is CASSLGALPQETQYF. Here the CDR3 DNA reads TGTGCCAGCAGCTTGGGGGCCCTTCCCCAAGAGACCCAGTACTTC.

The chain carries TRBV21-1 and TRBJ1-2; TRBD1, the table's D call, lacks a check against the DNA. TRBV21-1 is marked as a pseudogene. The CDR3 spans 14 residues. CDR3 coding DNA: TGTGCCAGCAGCTCTGAAGGACAGTCCTATGGCTACACCTTC. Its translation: CASSSEGQSYGYTF.

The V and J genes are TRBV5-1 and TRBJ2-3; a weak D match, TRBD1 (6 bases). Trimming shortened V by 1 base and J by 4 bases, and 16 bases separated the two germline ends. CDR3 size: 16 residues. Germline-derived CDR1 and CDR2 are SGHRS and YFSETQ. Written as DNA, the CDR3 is TGCGCCAGCAGCTTGTCCCAGGGGTTATATTCAGATACGCAGTATTTT. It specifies CASSLSQGLYSDTQYF.

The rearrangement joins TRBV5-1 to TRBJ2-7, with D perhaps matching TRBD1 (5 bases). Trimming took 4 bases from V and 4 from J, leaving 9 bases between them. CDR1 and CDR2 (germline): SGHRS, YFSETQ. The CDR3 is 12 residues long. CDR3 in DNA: TGCGCCAGCAGCCGGACACCGTACGAGCAGTACTTC. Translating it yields CASSRTPYEQYF.

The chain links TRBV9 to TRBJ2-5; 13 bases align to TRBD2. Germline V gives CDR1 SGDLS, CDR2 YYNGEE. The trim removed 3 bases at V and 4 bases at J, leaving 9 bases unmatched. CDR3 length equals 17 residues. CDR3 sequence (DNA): TGTGCCAGCAGCGCGGGACTAGCGGGAAAATCGGGAGAGACCCAGTACTTC. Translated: CASSAGLAGKSGETQYF.

The DNA of the CDR3 is TGTGCTAGTGGTTTGGTAGCGCTAGCGGGGGACCGCTCCTACGAGCAGTACTTC. This translates into CASGLVALAGDRSYEQYF. This chain connects TRBV12-5 to TRBJ2-7, with 10 positions matching TRBD2. V was clipped by 0 bases and J by 0 bases; unmatched bases: 8. In germline, CDR1 is LGHNT, CDR2 FRNRAP. The CDR3 has 18 amino acids.

CDR3 bases: TGTGCCAGCAGTTACTCGGACGGGACCTACGAGCAGTACTTC. The encoded protein is CASSYSDGTYEQYF. The chain employs TRBV6-5 and TRBJ2-7; tentative D call: TRBD2 (5 bases). This CDR3 is built from 14 residues. CDR1 is MNHEY, CDR2 SVGAGI, per germline. Trimming cost V 0 bases and J 2 bases, with 8 bases left between them.

CDR3 sequence (DNA): TGTGCCAGTAGTATTAGACAGGGTTTAAGCTATCGGCCTCAGCCCCAGCATTTT. Amino acid sequence: CASSIRQGLSYRPQPQHF. The V and J genes are TRBV19 and TRBJ1-5; 7 bases are a match to TRBD1. V shed 3 bases and J 6 bases; nucleotides not matched to a gene: 17. The CDR3 length is 18 residues. Per germline, CDR1 LNHDA and CDR2 SQIVND (reference sequence). The whole variable domain, filled in from reference TRBV19 and TRBJ1-5, reads DGGITQSPKYLFRKEGQNVTLSCEQNLNHDAMYWYRQDPGQGLRLIYYSQIVNDFQKGDIAEGYSVSREKKESFPLTVTSAQKNPTAFYLCASSIRQGLSYRPQPQHFGDGTRLSIL.

CDR3 protein: CASSSLAVDSYEQYF. The CDR3 DNA sequence: TGTGCCAGCAGTTCACTAGCGGTGGATTCCTACGAGCAGTACTTC. The V and J genes are TRBV6-5 and TRBJ2-7; 8 bases are a match to TRBD2. CDR3 size: 15 residues. Germline loops: CDR1 MNHEY, CDR2 SVGAGI. J lost 1 base, V lost 4 bases, and 6 bases had no gene match.

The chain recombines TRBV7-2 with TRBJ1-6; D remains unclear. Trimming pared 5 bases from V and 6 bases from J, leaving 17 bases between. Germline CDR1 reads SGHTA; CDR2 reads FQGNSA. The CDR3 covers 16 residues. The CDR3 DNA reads TGTGCCAGCAGCCTTACGGCCGGGATAGGTAATTCACCCCTCCACTTT. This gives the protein CASSLTAGIGNSPLHF. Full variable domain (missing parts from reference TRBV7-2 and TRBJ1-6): GAGVSQSPSNKVTEKGKDVELRCDPISGHTALYWYRQSLGQGLEFLIYFQGNSAPDKSGLPSDRFSAERTGGSVSTLTIQRTQQEDSAVYLCASSLTAGIGNSPLHFGNGTRLTVT.

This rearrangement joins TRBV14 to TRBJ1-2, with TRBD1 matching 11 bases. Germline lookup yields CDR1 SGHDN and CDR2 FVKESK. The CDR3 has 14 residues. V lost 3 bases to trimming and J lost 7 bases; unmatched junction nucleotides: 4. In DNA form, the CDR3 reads TGTGCCAGCAGCCATGGGACAGGGGGTGGTGGCTACACCTTC. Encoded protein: CASSHGTGGGGYTF.

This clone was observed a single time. CDR3: CATLRGLSTDTQYF. The CDR3 region has the DNA TGTGCCACCCTGAGGGGGCTTAGCACAGATACGCAGTATTTT. The chain joins TRBV7-9 to TRBJ2-3; the match to TRBD1 covers 7 bases. V dropped 10 bases and J dropped 0; count of bases not matched to a gene: 7. CDR3 length equals 14 residues. Germline values: CDR1 SEHNR, CDR2 FQNEAQ (reference sequence).

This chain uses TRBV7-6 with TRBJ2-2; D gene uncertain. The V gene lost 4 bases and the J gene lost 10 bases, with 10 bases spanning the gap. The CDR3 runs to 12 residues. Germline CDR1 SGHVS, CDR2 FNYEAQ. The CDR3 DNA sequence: TGTGCCAGCAGCTGGGGATTGGAGGAGCTGTTTTTT. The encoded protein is CASSWGLEELFF. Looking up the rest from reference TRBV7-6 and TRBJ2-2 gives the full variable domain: GAGVSQSPRYKVTKRGQDVALRCDPISGHVSLYWYRQALGQGPEFLTYFNYEAQQDKSGLPNDRFSAERPEGSISTLTIQRTEQRDSAMYRCASSWGLEELFFGEGSRLTVL.

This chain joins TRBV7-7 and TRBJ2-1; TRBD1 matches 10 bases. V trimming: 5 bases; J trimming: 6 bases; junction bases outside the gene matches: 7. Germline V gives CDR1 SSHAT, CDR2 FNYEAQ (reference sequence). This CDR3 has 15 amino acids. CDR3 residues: CASSPRDRGFNEQFF. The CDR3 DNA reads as TGTGCCAGCAGCCCCCGGGACAGGGGCTTCAATGAGCAGTTCTTC.

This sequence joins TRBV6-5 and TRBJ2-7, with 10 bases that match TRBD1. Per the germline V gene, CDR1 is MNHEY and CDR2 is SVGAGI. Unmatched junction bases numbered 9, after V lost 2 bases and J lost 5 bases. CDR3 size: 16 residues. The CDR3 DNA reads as TGTGCCAGCAGTTACCCTTCCGGGACAGGGGTGCACGAGCAGTACTTC. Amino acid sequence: CASSYPSGTGVHEQYF.

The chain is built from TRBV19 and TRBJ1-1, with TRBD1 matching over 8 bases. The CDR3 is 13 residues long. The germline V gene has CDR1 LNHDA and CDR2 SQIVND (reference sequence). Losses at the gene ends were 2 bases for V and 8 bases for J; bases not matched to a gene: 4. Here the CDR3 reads CASSIIRDREAFF. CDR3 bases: TGTGCCAGTAGTATAATAAGGGACAGGGAAGCTTTCTTT.

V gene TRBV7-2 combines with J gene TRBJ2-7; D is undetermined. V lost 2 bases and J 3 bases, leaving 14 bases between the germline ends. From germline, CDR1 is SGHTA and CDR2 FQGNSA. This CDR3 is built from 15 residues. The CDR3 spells CASSLSTEQLYEQYF. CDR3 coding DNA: TGTGCCAGCAGCTTAAGCACGGAACAGCTCTACGAGCAGTACTTC.

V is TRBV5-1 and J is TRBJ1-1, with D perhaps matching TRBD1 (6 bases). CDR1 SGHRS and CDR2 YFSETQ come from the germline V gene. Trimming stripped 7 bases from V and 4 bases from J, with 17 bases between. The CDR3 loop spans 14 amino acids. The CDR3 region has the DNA TGCGCCAGCCGGACAGCTAGATTGGGCACTGAAGCTTTCTTT. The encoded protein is CASRTARLGTEAFF.

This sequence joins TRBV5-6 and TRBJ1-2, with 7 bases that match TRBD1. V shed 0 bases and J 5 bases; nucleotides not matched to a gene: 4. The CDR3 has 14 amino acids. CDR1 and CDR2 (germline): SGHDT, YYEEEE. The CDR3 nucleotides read TGTGCCAGCAGCTTGGGACAGGGACGGTATGGCTACACCTTC. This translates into CASSLGQGRYGYTF. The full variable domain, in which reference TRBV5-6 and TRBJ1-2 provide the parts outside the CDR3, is DAGVTQSPTHLIKTRGQQVTLRCSPKSGHDTVSWYQQALGQGPQFIFQYYEEEERQRGNFPDRFSGHQFPNYSSELNVNALLLGDSALYLCASSLGQGRYGYTFGSGTRLTVV.

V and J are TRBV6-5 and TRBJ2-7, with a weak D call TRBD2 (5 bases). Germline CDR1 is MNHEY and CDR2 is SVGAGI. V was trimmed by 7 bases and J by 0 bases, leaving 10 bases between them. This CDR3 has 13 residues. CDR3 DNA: TGTGCCAGCAAGAGGGTAGGCTCCTACGAGCAGTACTTC. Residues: CASKRVGSYEQYF.